These 7 T cell receptor beta chains came from one sample sequenced in a study of OX40 agonist ivuxolimab in advanced cancers. Measured with immunoSEQ multiplex PCR; TCRdb has only the in-frame clones, and not every one. This table holds fewer than 100,000 clones, roughly 86% found once. The starting material was CD4+ or CD8+ T cells sorted from blood, obtained in a trial of the OX40 agonist ivuxolimab. These receptors all come from an adult with an advanced solid tumor such as melanoma, head and neck, liver or kidney cancer.

V is TRBV5-1 and J is TRBJ2-1; D might be TRBD2 (5 bases). Germline assignment: CDR1 SGHRS and CDR2 YFSETQ. Trimming removed 0 bases at V and 5 bases at J, with 9 bases between. The CDR3 runs to 14 residues. This CDR3 is CASSLGETHNEQFF. The CDR3 DNA reads as TGCGCCAGCAGCTTGGGGGAGACCCACAATGAGCAGTTCTTC.

The chain employs TRBV11-3 and TRBJ2-6; no firm D call. Germline lookup yields CDR1 SGHNT and CDR2 YENEEA. The ends were cut back, 6 bases at V and 0 bases at J, with 9 bases in the middle. CDR3 length equals 15 residues. The CDR3 spells CASSERTSGANVLTF. In DNA form, the CDR3 reads TGTGCCAGCAGTGAAAGAACCTCTGGGGCCAACGTCCTGACTTTC. Combining the CDR3 with reference TRBV11-3 and TRBJ2-6 gives the whole variable domain EAGVVQSPRYKIIEKKQPVAFWCNPISGHNTLYWYLQNLGQGPELLIRYENEEAVDDSQLPKDRFSAERLKGVDSTLKIQPAELGDSAVYLCASSERTSGANVLTFGAGSRLTVL.

The gene calls are TRBV10-3 and TRBJ1-6; TRBD1 might be the D (5 bases). Trimming took off 7 bases at V and 8 bases at J, with 12 bases between the two ends. The V gene's germline CDR1 is ENHRY and CDR2 SYGVKD. CDR3 length equals 13 residues. CDR3 DNA: TGTGCCATCAAGGGCAGGGAGGATTCACCCCTCCACTTT. The encoded protein is CAIKGREDSPLHF.

The chain is built from TRBV11-2 and TRBJ1-1, with D uncertain. This CDR3 has 13 residues. The ends were cut back, 5 bases at V and 3 bases at J, with 10 bases in the middle. The V gene's germline CDR1 is SGHAT and CDR2 FQNNGV. CDR3 loop: CASSIRVDTEAFF. The CDR3 DNA reads as TGTGCCAGCAGCATAAGGGTTGACACTGAAGCTTTCTTT.

The chain joins TRBV19 to TRBJ1-1; no reliable D call. The CDR3 totals 12 residues. The V gene's germline CDR1 is LNHDA and CDR2 SQIVND (reference sequence). Trimming shortened V by 7 bases and J by 7 bases, and 13 bases separated the two germline ends. The chain's CDR3 is CASKEERDEAFF. The DNA for the CDR3 is TGTGCCAGTAAGGAGGAAAGAGATGAAGCTTTCTTT.

The chain recombines TRBV25-1 with TRBJ1-6; D is perhaps TRBD1 (5 bases). This CDR3 region has 13 residues. V was pared by 6 bases and J by 5 bases, with 8 bases between. Germline loops: CDR1 MGHDK, CDR2 SYGVNS. CDR3 bases: TGTGCCAGCAGACGGGGGAATAATTCACCCCTCCACTTT. It codes for CASRRGNNSPLHF.

The chain combines TRBV7-8 with TRBJ2-1, with D perhaps given as TRBD1 or TRBD2 (5 bases each). There are 16 residues in the CDR3. V dropped 4 bases and J dropped 5 bases, with 18 bases sitting between them. Germline-derived CDR1 and CDR2 are SGHVS and FQNEAQ. Written as DNA, the CDR3 is TGTGCCAGCAGCTCATTTGTCCGGGACCCAAACAATGAGCAGTTCTTC. Amino acids: CASSSFVRDPNNEQFF.